A single sample gave rise to the 24 T cell receptor beta chains below, sequenced in a study of blood T cell repertoires in COVID-19. The table came from immunoSEQ multiplex PCR; TCRdb's copy has only in-frame clones and leaves some out. The sample holds roughly 210,000 clones, around 87% seen once. Sequenced material: PBMCs or T cells enriched from blood (not recorded which). The receptors stem from a man in his thirties or forties in a cohort exposed to, infected with or recovered from COVID-19 (not recorded which).

The gene calls are TRBV9 and TRBJ2-6, with TRBD1 matching 9 bases. J lost 2 bases, V lost 5 bases, and 11 bases had no gene match. The CDR3 contains 18 residues. Germline CDR1 is SGDLS and CDR2 is YYNGEE. CDR3 nucleotides: TGTGCCAGCAGGGGAACCGGGACAGGGAACACTGGGGCCAACGTCCTGACTTTC. It codes for CASRGTGTGNTGANVLTF.

V usage is TRBV6-5 and J usage is TRBJ1-1; D unresolved. The CDR3 runs 12 residues. Germline CDR1 and CDR2: MNHEY and SVGAGI. V lost 4 bases and J lost 3, with 6 bases in between. The CDR3 bases are TGTGCCAGCAGTTCGCGTTACACTGAAGCTTTCTTT. It codes for CASSSRYTEAFF.

The CDR3 DNA is TGTGCCAGCAGCGAGTTACAACGACATTTGAAAATGAACACTGAAGCTTTCTTT. Protein sequence: CASSELQRHLKMNTEAFF. The rearrangement uses TRBV21-1 and TRBJ1-1; the table calls TRBD1, which could not be checked here. TRBV21-1 constitutes a pseudogene. The CDR3 has 18 residues.

The chain couples TRBV27 to TRBJ1-2, with 9 bases lining up with TRBD1. Germline assignment: CDR1 MNHEY and CDR2 SMNVEV (reference sequence). With 5 bases clipped from V and 8 bases from J, the junction kept 12 bases outside the gene matches. The CDR3 contains 15 residues. The CDR3 DNA is TGTGCCAGCAGTCCCGGACAGGGGTCCCGACGGGGCTACACCTTC. Amino acids: CASSPGQGSRRGYTF.

V usage is TRBV7-9 and J usage is TRBJ1-2, with D unclear. This CDR3 region has 15 residues. Germline values: CDR1 SEHNR, CDR2 FQNEAQ (reference sequence). Trimming removed 2 bases at V and 8 bases at J, with 18 bases between. The CDR3 bases are TGTGCCAGCAGCTTAACGGGCGGGGAATCTCGGGGCTACACCTTC. Amino acids: CASSLTGGESRGYTF.

This clone was found a few times. The chain uses TRBV7-9 and TRBJ2-7, with D possibly matching TRBD2 (5 bases). This CDR3 has 13 residues. V gave up 5 bases and J gave up 5 bases, with 13 bases separating them. CDR1 and CDR2 (germline): SEHNR, FQNEAQ (reference sequence). DNA of the CDR3: TGTGCCAGCAGCCCCGCTGGGAGCCACGAGCAGTACTTC. This translates into CASSPAGSHEQYF. The variable domain in full, with the rest retrieved from reference TRBV7-9 and TRBJ2-7, is DTGVSQNPRHKITKRGQNVTFRCDPISEHNRLYWYRQTLGQGPEFLTYFQNEAQLEKSRLLSDRFSAERPKGSFSTLEIQRTEQGDSAMYLCASSPAGSHEQYFGPGTRLTVT.

This chain links TRBV18 with TRBJ1-2; TRBD1 agrees at 7 bases. From germline, CDR1 is KGHSH and CDR2 LQKENI. The CDR3 length is 15 residues. Trimming cost V 4 bases and J 3 bases; bases outside gene matches: 8. The CDR3: CASSRKDRQYYGYTF. The CDR3 DNA reads as TGTGCCAGCTCACGTAAGGACAGGCAGTACTATGGCTACACCTTC.

The chain employs TRBV28 and TRBJ1-2; no firm D call. In germline, CDR1 is MDHEN, CDR2 SYDVKM. The V and J ends lost 2 bases and 4 bases respectively, with 11 bases between them. The CDR3 runs to 14 residues. The CDR3 loop is CASSLDGFGYGYTF. CDR3 coding DNA: TGTGCCAGCAGTTTAGACGGGTTTGGCTATGGCTACACCTTC.

The chain uses TRBV5-1 and TRBJ2-5; 7 nucleotides align to TRBD2. J lost 5 bases, V lost 7 bases, and 14 bases had no gene match. Germline lookup yields CDR1 SGHRS and CDR2 YFSETQ. This CDR3 is built from 15 residues. The CDR3 protein is CASAERDQLLETQYF. Written as DNA, the CDR3 is TGCGCCAGCGCTGAGCGGGATCAGCTATTGGAGACCCAGTACTTC.

V usage is TRBV2 and J usage is TRBJ1-5; 8 bases agree with TRBD1. Germline CDR1 reads SNHLY; CDR2 reads FYNNEI. This CDR3 is 17 amino acids long. With 6 bases clipped from V and 0 bases from J, the junction kept 10 bases outside the gene matches. This CDR3 is CASRIGQGRNSNQPQHF. The CDR3, as DNA: TGTGCCAGCAGGATTGGACAGGGAAGAAATAGCAATCAGCCCCAGCATTTT.

The V and J genes are TRBV7-8 and TRBJ2-1; 9 bases are shared with TRBD2. The trim removed 5 bases at V and 2 bases at J, leaving 4 bases unmatched. Germline CDR1 reads SGHVS; CDR2 reads FQNEAQ. The CDR3 loop spans 15 amino acids. CDR3 nucleotides: TGTGCCAGCAGCGATAGACTAGCGGCCTACAATGAGCAGTTCTTC. Protein sequence: CASSDRLAAYNEQFF. Together with reference TRBV7-8 and TRBJ2-1, the CDR3 gives the full variable domain: GAGVSQSPRYKVAKRGQDVALRCDPISGHVSLFWYQQALGQGPEFLTYFQNEAQLDKSGLPSDRFFAERPEGSVSTLKIQRTQQEDSAVYLCASSDRLAAYNEQFFGPGTRLTVL.

This chain links TRBV18 with TRBJ2-1; 11 bases fit TRBD1. Germline V gives CDR1 KGHSH, CDR2 LQKENI. V was clipped by 6 bases and J by 3 bases; unmatched bases: 4. This CDR3 region has 15 residues. CDR3 loop: CASSPGTGGYNEQFF. CDR3 nucleotide sequence: TGTGCCAGCTCTCCCGGGACAGGGGGCTACAATGAGCAGTTCTTC.

The CDR3 sequence is CASSEGNTEAFF. CDR3 bases: TGTGCCAGCAGTGAAGGCAACACTGAAGCTTTCTTT. The J gene is TRBJ1-1, the V gene TRBV25-1; D uncertain. The CDR3 is 12 amino acids. Trimming stripped 2 bases from V and 2 bases from J, with 3 bases between. Germline V CDR1 and CDR2: MGHDK, SYGVNS.

The chain employs TRBV5-1 and TRBJ2-1; 13 bases fit TRBD2. After removal of 4 bases from V and 2 bases from J, the junction contained 3 bases not matched to a gene. This CDR3 is built from 16 residues. Per the germline V gene, CDR1 is SGHRS and CDR2 is YFSETQ. CDR3 loop: CASSLTSGGTYNEQFF. CDR3 nucleotides: TGCGCCAGCAGCCTGACTAGCGGGGGGACCTACAATGAGCAGTTCTTC.

This clone was seen at least ten times. The J gene is TRBJ1-2, the V gene TRBV11-2; D may be TRBD1 (6 bases). CDR3 size: 15 residues. V lost 5 bases and J lost 6, with 19 bases in between. Germline-derived CDR1 and CDR2 are SGHAT and FQNNGV. CDR3 sequence: CASSPRNLGGHGYTF. The DNA for the CDR3 is TGTGCCAGCAGCCCTAGAAACCTCGGGGGGCATGGCTACACCTTC.

There are a few counts of this clone. The chain employs TRBV10-3 and TRBJ2-2; D might be TRBD2 (5 bases). The CDR3 loop spans 13 amino acids. V was cut by 4 bases and J by 6 bases, with 9 bases left in between. The V gene's germline CDR1 is ENHRY and CDR2 SYGVKD. DNA of the CDR3: TGTGCCATCAGTGGTCGGGGTGCCGGGGAGCTGTTTTTT. Translating gives CAISGRGAGELFF.

J is TRBJ1-4 and V is TRBV28; TRBD1 agrees at 10 bases. After removal of 5 bases from V and 8 bases from J, the junction contained 14 bases not matched to a gene. CDR1 and CDR2 (germline): MDHEN, SYDVKM. This CDR3 has 17 amino acids. The CDR3 is CASSGNLVTGGEEKLFF. As DNA, the CDR3 is TGTGCCAGCAGTGGGAACCTTGTGACAGGGGGCGAAGAAAAACTGTTTTTT. The full variable domain, its missing parts supplied by reference TRBV28 and TRBJ1-4, is DVKVTQSSRYLVKRTGEKVFLECVQDMDHENMFWYRQDPGLGLRLIYFSYDVKMKEKGDIPEGYSVSREKKERFSLILESASTNQTSMYLCASSGNLVTGGEEKLFFGSGTQLSVL.

This clone was detected only once. The gene calls are TRBV5-1 and TRBJ2-6, with 7 bases that match TRBD1. The CDR3 sequence is 19 residues long. Germline-derived CDR1 and CDR2 are SGHRS and YFSETQ. V shed 0 bases, J shed 1 base, and the junction held 10 bases outside the gene matches. This CDR3 is CASSLDGRKGASGANVLTF. DNA of the CDR3: TGCGCCAGCAGCTTGGATGGCCGGAAGGGGGCATCTGGGGCCAACGTCCTGACTTTC.

The chain is built from TRBV4-1 and TRBJ1-6; D uncertain. Germline V gene data show CDR1 as MGHRA and CDR2 as YSYEKL. Trimming cost V 0 bases and J 13 bases, with 25 bases left between them. The CDR3 extends over 18 amino acids. CDR3 protein: CASSQDFKASPTRGPLHF. CDR3 DNA sequence: TGCGCCAGCAGCCAAGATTTCAAGGCTTCCCCCACGAGAGGCCCCCTCCACTTT.

The J gene is TRBJ2-1, the V gene TRBV27; a possible D gene is TRBD2 (5 bases). Deletions cut 5 bases from V and 0 bases from J, with 11 bases between. Germline CDR1 is MNHEY and CDR2 is SMNVEV (reference sequence). CDR3 size: 15 residues. The CDR3 reads CASSHGLGSYNEQFF. The CDR3 nucleotides are TGTGCCAGCAGTCACGGACTCGGCTCCTACAATGAGCAGTTCTTC.

This clone was observed once. The chain uses TRBV28 and TRBJ2-1, with D uncertain. V lost 1 base and J 13 bases, leaving 14 bases between the germline ends. Germline V gene lookup returns CDR1 MDHEN and CDR2 SYDVKM. The CDR3 covers 13 residues. The CDR3 reads CASSLSQFVDQFF. DNA for the CDR3: TGTGCCAGCAGTTTATCCCAGTTTGTTGATCAGTTCTTC.

The J gene is TRBJ2-1, the V gene TRBV7-6, with 9 bases aligning to TRBD2. CDR1 SGHVS and CDR2 FNYEAQ come from the germline V gene. This CDR3 spans 16 amino acids. V was clipped by 2 bases and J by 6 bases; unmatched bases: 8. The CDR3 DNA follows: TGTGCCAGCAGCTTACAGGCGGGACTAGCATCCAATGAGCAGTTCTTC. Its protein product is CASSLQAGLASNEQFF.

The rearrangement joins TRBV3-1 (or the pseudogene TRBV3-2) to TRBJ2-3; 15 bases align to TRBD2. Trimming took 5 bases from V and 4 from J; bases not matched to a gene: 7. CDR1 is LGHDT and CDR2 is YNNKEL in the germline V gene (reference sequence). The CDR3 loop spans 17 amino acids. For the CDR3, the DNA is TGTGCCAGCAGCGCGCGGACTAGCGGGAGGGCCCCAGATACGCAGTATTTT. Amino acid sequence: CASSARTSGRAPDTQYF.

The chain links TRBV2 to TRBJ2-1; TRBD2 aligns across 7 bases. CDR3 length: 14 residues. The junction had 4 bases not matched to a gene; V was cut back by 1 base and J by 7 bases. Germline CDR1 is SNHLY and CDR2 is FYNNEI. The CDR3, as DNA: TGTGCCAGCAGTGAAGGGACTAGTAAAAATGAGCAGTTCTTC. Translating it yields CASSEGTSKNEQFF.